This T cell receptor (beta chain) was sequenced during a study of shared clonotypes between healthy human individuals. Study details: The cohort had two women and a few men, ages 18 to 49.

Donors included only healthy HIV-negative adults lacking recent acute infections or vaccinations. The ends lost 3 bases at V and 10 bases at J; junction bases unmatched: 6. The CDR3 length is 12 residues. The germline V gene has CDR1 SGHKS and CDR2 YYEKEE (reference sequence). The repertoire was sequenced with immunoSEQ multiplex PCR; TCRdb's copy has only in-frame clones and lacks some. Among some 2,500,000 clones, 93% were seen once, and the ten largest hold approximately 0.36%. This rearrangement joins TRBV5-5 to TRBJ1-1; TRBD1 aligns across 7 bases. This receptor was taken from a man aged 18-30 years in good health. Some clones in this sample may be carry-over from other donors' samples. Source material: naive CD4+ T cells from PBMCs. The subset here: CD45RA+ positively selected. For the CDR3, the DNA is TGTGCCAGCAGCTCGGGGGGACAGAGAGCTTTCTTT. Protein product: CASSSGGQRAFF.